These 12 T cell receptor beta chains share one sample of origin, sequenced in a study of tumor and adjacent non-tumor tissue in lung cancer. No cell sorting was done before RNA was extracted from the tissue. This non-tumor lung sample came from over 3 cm beyond the tumor edge. A modified ARM-PCR protocol with three rounds of nested PCR amplified TCRbeta. One entry per CDR3 protein results from TCRdb running MiXCR on the multiplex PCR reads. The table has tens of thousands of distinct CDR3 sequences, 76% seen once. Material for sequencing was distant non-tumor lung tissue. The receptor source for this set is a man aged 65-85 years with non-small cell lung cancer.

CDR3 bases: TGTGCCAGCAGTAACCGACATGGTTCCCTCTCAGGAAACACCATATATTTT. Translated: CASSNRHGSLSGNTIYF. V gene TRBV6-6 combines with J gene TRBJ1-3; D gene ambiguous. Trimming took 5 bases from V and 4 from J, leaving 21 bases between them. Per the germline V gene, CDR1 is MNHNY and CDR2 is SVGAGI (reference sequence). The CDR3 covers 17 residues.

As for this clonotype: Because it lacks the conserved phenylalanine or tryptophan at the end, this CDR3 is likely a read error. V gene TRBV11-3 combines with J gene TRBJ1-1; 7 nucleotides line up with TRBD1. Germline V lookup: CDR1 SGHNT, CDR2 YENEEA. This CDR3 contains 15 residues. The CDR3 is CASSLGGFLGTEAFL. The CDR3 DNA reads TGTGCCAGCAGTTTAGGGGGCTTCTTGGGCACTGAAGCTTTCCTT.

This clonotype was found once. One junction end does not reproduce the germline sequence, and a read error may be involved. The gene calls are TRBV5-5 and TRBJ2-5; D ambiguous. From germline, CDR1 is SGHKS and CDR2 YYEKEE (reference sequence). This CDR3 spans 13 amino acids. CDR3 residues: CTSSLVSPETRYF. CDR3 bases: TGTACCAGCAGCCTGGTCAGTCCGGAGACCCGGTACTTC.

Worth noting for this clonotype: Sequence at one end of the junction differs from germline and may be a read error. This chain links TRBV11-2 with TRBJ2-2; tentative D call: TRBD2 (5 bases). From germline, CDR1 is SGHAT and CDR2 FQNNGV. This CDR3 has 15 amino acids. The CDR3 is CVCSLDLVKTGELFF. Here the CDR3 DNA reads TGTGTCTGCAGCTTAGATTTGGTAAAGACCGGGGAGCTCTTTTTT. Supplemented by reference TRBV11-2 and TRBJ2-2, the full variable domain reads EAGVAQSPRYKIIEKRQSVAFWCNPISGHATLYWYQQILGQGPKLLIQFQNNGVVDDSQLPKDRFSAERLKGVDSTLKIQPAKLEDSAVYLCVCSLDLVKTGELFFGEGSRLTVL.

The chain couples TRBV11-2 to TRBJ2-1; maybe TRBD2 (5 bases). Germline CDR1 is SGHAT and CDR2 is FQNNGV. The CDR3 has 11 amino acids. The CDR3 loop is CTNSRGNEQFF. The CDR3 bases are TGTACCAACAGCCGGGGCAATGAGCAGTTCTTC.

CDR3 amino acids: CASSLDKPYGYTF. The CDR3 DNA reads as TGCGCCAGCAGCTTAGACAAACCCTACGGCTACACCTTC. The V and J genes are TRBV5-1 and TRBJ1-2; D remains ambiguous. This CDR3 spans 13 amino acids. Trimming shortened V by 2 bases and J by 8 bases, and 13 bases separated the two germline ends. Germline V gives CDR1 SGHRS, CDR2 YFSETQ.

Many counts were recorded for this clonotype. This chain links TRBV7-8 with TRBJ1-3; the D gene is possibly TRBD1 (5 bases). CDR3 length equals 14 residues. V shed 2 bases and J shed 2 bases, with 7 bases lying between them. Germline CDR1 reads SGHVS; CDR2 reads FQNEAQ. The CDR3 coding sequence is TGTGCCAGCAGCTTAATGGGGGCTGGAAACACCATATATTTT. Protein: CASSLMGAGNTIYF.

Of note for this clonotype: Sequence at one end of the junction differs from germline and may be a read error. The chain joins TRBV4-1 to TRBJ2-2; D perhaps matches TRBD2 (6 bases). CDR1 MGHRA and CDR2 YSYEKL come from the germline V gene. The CDR3 has 19 residues. The CDR3 coding sequence is TGCGCTAGCAGCCAACTTTCATTTTGGGCGGGATCAGTCACCGGGGGGCTGTTTTTT. It is translated as CASSQLSFWAGSVTGGLFF.

V usage is TRBV2 and J usage is TRBJ2-7; D possibly corresponds to TRBD2 (6 bases). V lost 7 bases to trimming and J lost 3 bases, with 19 bases between them. CDR1 and CDR2 from the germline V gene are SNHLY and FYNNEI. The length of the CDR3 is 15 residues. CDR3 sequence: CASNLTSGGSYEQYF. The CDR3 DNA reads as TGTGCCAGCAATTTGACTAGTGGGGGGAGCTACGAGCAGTACTTC. The variable domain in full, completed from reference TRBV2 and TRBJ2-7, reads EPEVTQTPSHQVTQMGQEVILRCVPISNHLYFYWYRQILGQKVEFLVSFYNNEISEKSEIFDDQFSVERPDGSNFTLKIRSTKLEDSAMYFCASNLTSGGSYEQYFGPGTRLTVT.

Regarding this clonotype: At one end the junction does not follow the germline gene, possibly because of a read error. This sequence joins TRBV11-2 and TRBJ2-3; 7 nucleotides line up with TRBD2. The CDR3 runs to 16 residues. CDR1 and CDR2 (germline): SGHAT, FQNNGV. CDR3 in amino acids: CASSFGGLALTDTKYF. As DNA, the CDR3 is TGTGCCAGCAGCTTCGGGGGGTTAGCACTAACAGATACGAAGTATTTT.

Comment on this clonotype: At one of its ends the junction is not consistent with the germline gene, which may arise from a read error. J is TRBJ2-7 and V is TRBV11-2; 8 bases match TRBD1. CDR1 and CDR2 from the germline V gene are SGHAT and FQNNGV. The CDR3 has 15 amino acids. The DNA of the CDR3 is TGTGCCAGTAGCTTACATCAGGGGGCCCCCTACGAGGAGTACTTC. The encoded protein is CASSLHQGAPYEEYF.

In regard to this clonotype: Its ends do not fully match the called genes, so a read error is possible. The chain links TRBV12-3 or TRBV12-4 to TRBJ1-1, with no clear D. This CDR3 spans 12 amino acids. Here the CDR3 reads CASSPWTAQAFF. For the CDR3, the DNA is TGCGCCAGCAGCCCATGGACGGCACAAGCTTTCTTT.